This T cell receptor (beta chain) was identified in a study of blood T cell repertoires in COVID-19. Overall study context: Sources were T cells, B-cell-depleted T cells, or PBMCs; the material itself was cDNA or gDNA.

The CDR3 has 14 residues. V lost 3 bases and J lost 2, with 10 bases in between. Germline loops: CDR1 SGHRS, CDR2 YFSETQ. Some clones are missing from TCRdb's copy, which holds only in-frame ones; the method was immunoSEQ multiplex PCR. This sample has about 400,000 clones, with 89% found just once. Self-reported history from a screening survey and questionnaire set each donor's cohort. This TCR came from a woman aged 25 to 39 who had recovered from COVID-19. The sequencing input was PBMCs or T cells enriched from blood (not recorded which). The chain couples TRBV5-1 to TRBJ2-3, with D tentatively TRBD2 (5 bases). The CDR3 DNA is TGCGCCAGCAGCTCCGGGATCGACACAGATACGCAGTATTTT. Translation: CASSSGIDTDTQYF. The variable domain in full, with the rest retrieved from reference TRBV5-1 and TRBJ2-3, is KAGVTQTPRYLIKTRGQQVTLSCSPISGHRSVSWYQQTPGQGLQFLFEYFSETQRNKGNFPGRFSGRQFSNSRSEMNVSTLELGDSALYLCASSSGIDTDTQYFGPGTRLTVL.